The 23 T cell receptor beta chains given below trace back to one sample, sequenced in a study of blood T cell repertoires in COVID-19. This table comes from immunoSEQ multiplex PCR, and its TCRdb copy is limited to in-frame clones, with some not included. The sample lists approximately 220,000 clones, 85% to 90% occurring once. Sequences were obtained from PBMCs or T cells enriched from blood (not recorded which). These receptors were taken from a man aged 25 to 40 who had recovered from COVID-19.

The chain employs TRBV4-2 and TRBJ2-1, with 11 bases aligning to TRBD2. CDR1 is LGHNA, CDR2 YNFKEQ, per germline. The CDR3 is 16 amino acids. The junction had 5 bases not matched to a gene; V was cut back by 5 bases and J by 2 bases. This chain's CDR3 is CASSVAGGPPYNEQFF. CDR3 DNA: TGTGCCAGCAGCGTAGCGGGGGGGCCCCCCTACAATGAGCAGTTCTTC.

V and J are TRBV12-3 or TRBV12-4 and TRBJ2-5; D is unclear. The CDR3 extends over 12 amino acids. V was pared by 5 bases and J by 2 bases, with 6 bases between. The chain's CDR3 is CASSPQQETQYF. The CDR3 nucleotides read TGTGCCAGCAGTCCCCAACAAGAGACCCAGTACTTC.

This chain links TRBV10-2 with TRBJ1-2, with 9 bases lining up with TRBD1. This CDR3 has 17 residues. Per germline, CDR1 WSHSY and CDR2 SAAADI. V lost 0 bases and J lost 1; bases outside the gene matches: 6. The CDR3 region has the DNA TGCGCCAGCAGTGAGTCGGGCTGGGGACAGGGTAACTATGGCTACACCTTC. Residues: CASSESGWGQGNYGYTF.

This clone has just a few counts. This chain uses TRBV12-3 or TRBV12-4 with TRBJ2-7; D might be TRBD1 (6 bases). The CDR3 contains 13 residues. V shed 4 bases and J shed 1 base, with 8 bases lying between them. DNA for the CDR3: TGTGCCAGCAGTTCGACAGGTTCCTACGAGCAGTACTTC. Translated: CASSSTGSYEQYF.

The genes are TRBV5-1 and TRBJ2-7; D ambiguous. Trimming took 0 bases from V and 3 from J, leaving 22 bases between them. The CDR3 is 18 residues long. Germline V lookup: CDR1 SGHRS, CDR2 YFSETQ. CDR3 in DNA: TGCGCCAGCAGCTTGGGTGTAGCCTCGGCCCCTTTGAACTACGAGCAGTACTTC. It is translated as CASSLGVASAPLNYEQYF.

The J gene is TRBJ2-3, the V gene TRBV6-5; 7 bases map to TRBD2. Trimming at V came to 8 bases and at J to 7 bases, leaving 12 bases not matched to a gene. The germline V gene has CDR1 MNHEY and CDR2 SVGAGI. The CDR3 totals 14 residues. CDR3 sequence reads: CASSLRASGNTQYF. Here the CDR3 DNA reads TGTGCCAGCTCCCTTCGGGCTAGCGGAAATACGCAGTATTTT.

This clone was seen once. The V call is TRBV19, the J call TRBJ2-7, with 10 bases fitting TRBD1. In germline, CDR1 is LNHDA, CDR2 SQIVND (reference sequence). With 10 bases clipped from V and 6 bases from J, the junction kept 9 bases outside the gene matches. This CDR3 comprises 13 residues. CDR3 protein: CATAGQGLSEQYF. The CDR3 DNA follows: TGTGCCACCGCGGGACAGGGGCTCTCCGAGCAGTACTTC.

This chain uses TRBV11-2 with TRBJ1-2, with D maybe TRBD1 (6 bases). The CDR3 extends over 15 amino acids. Trimming took off 5 bases at V and 4 bases at J, with 17 bases between the two ends. Germline CDR1 reads SGHAT; CDR2 reads FQNNGV. CDR3 sequence: CASSQLGQSTYGYTF. As DNA, the CDR3 is TGTGCCAGCAGCCAACTTGGACAGAGCACCTATGGCTACACCTTC.

The rearrangement joins TRBV12-3 or TRBV12-4 to TRBJ1-3; D possibly corresponds to TRBD1 (5 bases). V shed 6 bases and J shed 7 bases, with 13 bases lying between them. The CDR3 is 13 residues long. The chain's CDR3 is CASRITDSNTIYF. The CDR3, as DNA: TGTGCCAGCAGGATTACAGACAGCAACACCATATATTTT.

The chain is built from TRBV9 and TRBJ2-7; 14 bases align to TRBD2. Trimming cost V 4 bases and J 6 bases; bases outside gene matches: 15. This CDR3 has 18 residues. Germline V lookup: CDR1 SGDLS, CDR2 YYNGEE. The CDR3 sequence is CASSTAGLAGGRWAEQYF. The CDR3 DNA sequence: TGTGCCAGCAGCACTGCTGGACTAGCGGGGGGTCGTTGGGCCGAGCAGTACTTC.

The gene calls are TRBV7-2 and TRBJ2-3; D call uncertain. The CDR3 spans 14 residues. V was trimmed by 1 base and J by 10 bases, leaving 15 bases between them. Germline V gene data show CDR1 as SGHTA and CDR2 as FQGNSA. The CDR3 region has the DNA TGTGCCAGCAGCTTAGTGGTAGCACGGGTTTCGCAGTATTTT. Translating gives CASSLVVARVSQYF.

The chain carries TRBV10-3 and TRBJ1-2; 7 positions agree with TRBD1. Losses at the gene ends were 0 bases for V and 2 bases for J; bases not matched to a gene: 3. Germline V CDR1 and CDR2: ENHRY, SYGVKD. This CDR3 is built from 15 residues. The chain's CDR3 is CAISESKGANYGYTF. The CDR3 DNA is TGTGCCATCAGTGAGTCGAAGGGGGCAAACTATGGCTACACCTTC.

CDR3 amino acids: CATGTSGGAGGELFF. Here the CDR3 DNA reads TGTGCCACCGGGACTAGCGGGGGGGCCGGCGGGGAGCTGTTTTTT. The chain carries TRBV10-3 and TRBJ2-2; the match to TRBD2 covers 16 bases. J was trimmed by 7 bases and V by 10 bases; bases with no gene match: 6. Germline V CDR1 and CDR2: ENHRY, SYGVKD. The CDR3 is 15 amino acids.

The chain combines TRBV2 with TRBJ1-6; 7 nucleotides align to TRBD1. The CDR3 length is 19 residues. In germline, CDR1 is SNHLY, CDR2 FYNNEI. Trimming at V came to 0 bases and at J to 0 bases, leaving 8 bases not matched to a gene. CDR3 in DNA: TGTGCCAGCAGTGAAGCGCTTCGTTGGGACAGCTCCTATAATTCACCCCTCCACTTT. The encoded protein is CASSEALRWDSSYNSPLHF.

This chain links TRBV10-3 with TRBJ2-7; TRBD2 agrees at 11 bases. The CDR3 consists of 14 residues. CDR1 is ENHRY, CDR2 SYGVKD, per germline. V lost 6 bases to trimming and J lost 3 bases; unmatched junction nucleotides: 4. CDR3 bases: TGTGCCATCAGGGGCCTAGCGGGGGGCTACGAGCAGTACTTC. Its protein is CAIRGLAGGYEQYF.

This sequence joins TRBV19 and TRBJ2-6; D might be TRBD2 (5 bases). Looked up from germline, CDR1 is LNHDA and CDR2 is SQIVND (reference sequence). V dropped 3 bases and J dropped 0 bases, with 15 bases sitting between them. The CDR3 has 18 residues. The CDR3 nucleotides read TGTGCCAGTAGTATCGTGCTCCGGGGAGCCTCTGGGGCCAACGTCCTGACTTTC. Protein product: CASSIVLRGASGANVLTF.

The gene calls are TRBV6-5 and TRBJ1-3; 8 nucleotides agree with TRBD1. The ends lost 5 bases at V and 2 bases at J; junction bases unmatched: 2. The CDR3 loop spans 14 amino acids. Germline V gene lookup returns CDR1 MNHEY and CDR2 SVGAGI. CDR3 residues: CASSRTGTGNTIYF. The CDR3 DNA follows: TGTGCCAGCAGTAGGACAGGGACTGGAAACACCATATATTTT.

CDR3 coding DNA: TGTGCCAGCAGCTTCTCGCGGGGGGGCCTGGATACGCAGTATTTT. As protein: CASSFSRGGLDTQYF. The rearrangement links TRBV7-9 to TRBJ2-3; 9 nucleotides agree with TRBD2. This CDR3 contains 15 residues. CDR1 is SEHNR and CDR2 is FQNEAQ in the germline V gene (reference sequence). Trimming took 3 bases from V and 6 from J; bases not matched to a gene: 7.

The rearrangement links TRBV18 to TRBJ2-1, with TRBD2 matching over 12 bases. V was clipped by 2 bases and J by 5 bases; unmatched bases: 10. Per germline, CDR1 KGHSH and CDR2 LQKENI. CDR3 length: 18 residues. The CDR3 region has the DNA TGTGCCAGCTCACCAGGGACAGTGGGACTAGCGGGTAACAATGAGCAGTTCTTC. It encodes CASSPGTVGLAGNNEQFF.

This clone was picked up a small number of times. This chain links TRBV5-5 with TRBJ2-7; no definite D call. This CDR3 contains 16 residues. Germline V CDR1 and CDR2: SGHKS, YYEKEE (reference sequence). With 4 bases removed from V and 0 bases from J, the gap between germline ends came to 17 bases. DNA for the CDR3: TGTGCCAGCAGCCTGGAGATGGCTCAACCCTCCTACGAGCAGTACTTC. It codes for CASSLEMAQPSYEQYF.

The gene calls are TRBV24-1 and TRBJ2-3; TRBD2 agrees at 9 bases. The trim removed 3 bases at V and 1 base at J, leaving 16 bases unmatched. Looked up from germline, CDR1 is KGHDR and CDR2 is SFDVKD. This CDR3 comprises 20 residues. Written as DNA, the CDR3 is TGTGCCACCAGTGATCTGGGGCTAGCGGGGCCCCACCCGGGCACAGATACGCAGTATTTT. This sequence encodes CATSDLGLAGPHPGTDTQYF.

This chain joins TRBV10-3 and TRBJ1-6; weak D call: TRBD1 (6 bases). The ends were cut back, 3 bases at V and 8 bases at J, with 20 bases in the middle. The germline V gene encodes CDR1 ENHRY and CDR2 SYGVKD. CDR3 length equals 17 residues. The CDR3 here is CAISDRITTGPHSPLHF. CDR3 nucleotides: TGTGCCATCAGTGACCGGATAACGACAGGACCGCATTCACCCCTCCACTTT.

Concerning this clone itself: Different DNA sequences within this sample yield the same CDR3. The chain combines TRBV9 with TRBJ2-7, with 9 bases that match TRBD2. V gave up 0 bases and J gave up 3 bases; unmatched junction bases: 1. Germline V gene sequence: CDR1 SGDLS, CDR2 YYNGEE. This CDR3 region has 14 residues. As DNA, the CDR3 is TGTGCCAGCAGCGTAGGTAGCGGGAGCTACGAGCAGTACTTC. Encoded protein: CASSVGSGSYEQYF.